These 3 T cell receptor beta chains were all obtained from the same sample, sequenced in a study of molecular identifiers for immune sequencing clone quantification. TCRdb re-called the PCR reads with MiXCR, one entry per CDR3 protein. The table shows under 800,000 distinct CDR3 sequences, with over 25% occurring only once. Sequencing used naive CD8+ T cells from blood, with Jurkat cell RNA spiked in. As for subset: FACS-sorted CD8+CD4-CCR7+CD45RA+ naive T cells. Source of these receptors: a human donor in good health. Some libraries in this study had Jurkat cell RNA spiked in.

This clonotype was recorded a few times. The CDR3 nucleotides read TGTGCCAGCAGCTTAGGGGGAGCGGGAGAAAGCACAGATACGCAGTATTTT. It translates to CASSLGGAGESTDTQYF. J is TRBJ2-3 and V is TRBV7-9, with 8 nucleotides matching TRBD2. Germline loops: CDR1 SEHNR, CDR2 FQNEAQ (reference sequence). The CDR3 runs to 17 residues. J gave up 0 bases and V 1 base, and 6 bases lay outside the gene matches.

Of note for this clonotype: A single base separates this from a much larger clone, so it may be a read error. The rearrangement links TRBV6-6 to TRBJ2-5; 7 bases fit TRBD1. The CDR3 consists of 14 residues. The germline CDR1 and CDR2 sequences are MNHNY and SVGAGI (reference sequence). The CDR3 reads CASSPTGQQETRYF. The CDR3 bases are TGTGCCAGCAGTCCCACGGGACAGCAAGAGACCCGGTACTTC.

This clonotype showed up just a few times. This chain uses TRBV7-9 with TRBJ1-4; D gene ambiguous. The CDR3 runs to 15 residues. Germline V CDR1 and CDR2: SEHNR, FQNEAQ (reference sequence). Between the trimmed V and J ends, which lost 3 bases and 1 base, there was a span of 9 bases. In DNA, the CDR3 is TGTGCCAGCAGCTTCCCGGGTCGAACTAATGAAAAACTGTTTTTT. Its translation: CASSFPGRTNEKLFF.